Below, 11 T cell receptor beta chains from the same sample are listed, as sequenced in a study of blood T cell repertoires in COVID-19. Sequenced by immunoSEQ multiplex PCR; TCRdb stores in-frame clones only, minus some. The sample includes about 73,000 clones, 84% of them seen just once. Sequencing was done on a sample of peripheral blood. These receptors originate from a human donor in a cohort sampled during active COVID-19.

The V call is TRBV5-1, the J call TRBJ2-7; the D gene is possibly TRBD2 (6 bases). The germline V gene encodes CDR1 SGHRS and CDR2 YFSETQ. The CDR3 length is 16 residues. With 0 bases removed from V and 4 bases from J, the gap between germline ends came to 17 bases. The CDR3 reads CASSLDSGVTTYEQYF. CDR3 nucleotide sequence: TGCGCCAGCAGCTTGGATTCGGGGGTCACCACATACGAGCAGTACTTC.

The chain couples TRBV24-1 to TRBJ2-2; 10 positions agree with TRBD2. This CDR3 is built from 18 residues. J lost 2 bases, V lost 4 bases, and 9 bases had no gene match. Germline CDR1 KGHDR, CDR2 SFDVKD. The CDR3 DNA reads as TGTGCCACCAGTGACGCACTAGCGGGGAACGTTAACACCGGGGAGCTGTTTTTT. Translated, it gives CATSDALAGNVNTGELFF.

The rearrangement links TRBV5-6 to TRBJ2-3; D is unclear. CDR1 is SGHDT, CDR2 YYEEEE, per germline. CDR3 length: 15 amino acids. Trimming took 0 bases from V and 1 from J, leaving 9 bases between them. CDR3 DNA: TGTGCCAGCAGCTTGGGGCCGCTTCGCACAGATACGCAGTATTTT. Amino acid sequence: CASSLGPLRTDTQYF.

This clone was detected ten times or more. The chain uses TRBV3-1 (or the pseudogene TRBV3-2) and TRBJ1-1; 8 nucleotides align to TRBD1. Trimming cost V 0 bases and J 5 bases; bases outside gene matches: 17. The V gene's germline CDR1 is LGHDT and CDR2 YNNKEL (reference sequence). This CDR3 comprises 19 residues. The CDR3 DNA reads as TGTGCCAGCAGCCAAGATAGGGCGAGGACAGGGAGGGATCGGACTGAAGCTTTCTTT. This codes for CASSQDRARTGRDRTEAFF.

This clone was seen just once. The chain is built from TRBV6-5 and TRBJ1-6; TRBD1 matches 9 bases. This CDR3 is built from 15 residues. Germline V gene data show CDR1 as MNHEY and CDR2 as SVGAGI. The trim removed 4 bases at V and 9 bases at J, leaving 7 bases unmatched. The chain's CDR3 is CASSSTGGRSSPLHF. In DNA, the CDR3 is TGTGCCAGCAGTTCGACAGGGGGTAGAAGTTCACCCCTCCACTTT.

The gene calls are TRBV4-3 and TRBJ1-5; 7 bases line up with TRBD1. The CDR3 length is 15 residues. The trim removed 0 bases at V and 7 bases at J, leaving 6 bases unmatched. Germline CDR1 and CDR2: LGHNA and YSLEER. CDR3: CASSQELQGWQPQHF. DNA for the CDR3: TGCGCCAGCAGCCAAGAGCTACAGGGGTGGCAGCCCCAGCATTTT.

V gene TRBV7-3 combines with J gene TRBJ2-2; 10 bases are shared with TRBD1. This CDR3 spans 16 amino acids. V shed 5 bases, J shed 4 bases, and the junction held 7 bases outside the gene matches. Germline-derived CDR1 and CDR2 are SGHTA and FQGTGA. Here the CDR3 DNA reads TGTGCCAGCAGCCCCCGTGGGGACAGGGGCACCGGGGAGCTGTTTTTT. This codes for CASSPRGDRGTGELFF.

This chain uses TRBV2 with TRBJ2-1; D possibly corresponds to TRBD2 (6 bases). Trimming shortened V by 6 bases and J by 6 bases, and 18 bases separated the two germline ends. The CDR3 contains 15 residues. Germline V CDR1 and CDR2: SNHLY, FYNNEI. CDR3 in amino acids: CASRPTRGKRNEQFF. CDR3 in DNA: TGTGCCAGCAGACCGACTAGAGGGAAGCGCAATGAGCAGTTCTTC.

The chain is built from TRBV7-2 and TRBJ2-7; 7 bases are shared with TRBD1. CDR1 and CDR2 from the germline V gene are SGHTA and FQGNSA. The CDR3 has 12 amino acids. J gave up 10 bases and V 3 bases, and 6 bases lay outside the gene matches. DNA for the CDR3: TGTGCCAGCAGCTTCGGGACAGCCGGCCAGTACTTC. This gives the protein CASSFGTAGQYF.

The rearrangement uses TRBV5-5 and TRBJ1-6; TRBD1 aligns across 9 bases. Losses at the gene ends were 3 bases for V and 7 bases for J; bases not matched to a gene: 5. The CDR3 sequence is 15 residues long. Germline V gives CDR1 SGHKS, CDR2 YYEKEE (reference sequence). CDR3 loop: CASSSRGTGNSPLHF. DNA for the CDR3: TGTGCCAGCAGCTCCCGCGGGACAGGGAATTCACCCCTCCACTTT.

J is TRBJ2-7 and V is TRBV5-6, with 7 bases that match TRBD1. V was pared by 4 bases and J by 0 bases, with 10 bases of the junction left unmatched. CDR1 and CDR2 from the germline V gene are SGHDT and YYEEEE. This CDR3 region has 16 residues. CDR3 sequence reads: CASSRTGQSFSYEQYF. In DNA, the CDR3 is TGTGCCAGCAGCCGCACGGGACAGTCCTTCTCCTACGAGCAGTACTTC. The full variable domain, with the rest looked up from reference TRBV5-6 and TRBJ2-7, is DAGVTQSPTHLIKTRGQQVTLRCSPKSGHDTVSWYQQALGQGPQFIFQYYEEEERQRGNFPDRFSGHQFPNYSSELNVNALLLGDSALYLCASSRTGQSFSYEQYFGPGTRLTVT.